A single sample gave rise to the 8 T cell receptor beta chains below, sequenced in a study of blood T cell repertoires in COVID-19 (dated by TCRdb to the early 2020s). Libraries were built with the immunoSEQ multiplex PCR assay. TCRdb retrieved this table from immuneACCESS and kept in-frame rearrangements only. Not all clones are present; in checked studies, unresolved V genes account for under half, and no reason is known for the remainder. The sample contains about 370,000 clones, roughly nine tenths of them found a single time. The leading ten clones occupy about 2.9% of the sample. Sequencing used peripheral blood. The receptor set was obtained from a woman in her twenties or thirties with COVID-19, enrolled during active disease.

This sequence joins TRBV6-5 and TRBJ2-1; TRBD2 agrees at 11 bases. CDR1 MNHEY and CDR2 SVGAGI come from the germline V gene. Trimming at V came to 6 bases and at J to 7 bases, leaving 5 bases not matched to a gene. This CDR3 contains 14 residues. CDR3 in DNA: TGTGCCAGCAGAGCGGGACTAGCGGATAATGAGCAGTTCTTC. This codes for CASRAGLADNEQFF.

This rearrangement joins TRBV28 to TRBJ2-2; TRBD1 is a possible D gene (6 bases). Trimming shortened V by 6 bases and J by 1 base, and 6 bases separated the two germline ends. This CDR3 has 13 residues. Germline V gene sequence: CDR1 MDHEN, CDR2 SYDVKM. CDR3: CASRDRNTGELFF. The CDR3 nucleotides read TGTGCCAGCAGGGACAGGAACACCGGGGAGCTGTTTTTT. Full variable domain (outside the CDR3, taken from reference TRBV28 and TRBJ2-2): DVKVTQSSRYLVKRTGEKVFLECVQDMDHENMFWYRQDPGLGLRLIYFSYDVKMKEKGDIPEGYSVSREKKERFSLILESASTNQTSMYLCASRDRNTGELFFGEGSRLTVL.

V and J are TRBV27 and TRBJ2-2; 7 nucleotides align to TRBD1. V was pared by 5 bases and J by 2 bases, with 11 bases of the junction left unmatched. The CDR3 sequence is 17 residues long. Germline assignment: CDR1 MNHEY and CDR2 SMNVEV (reference sequence). CDR3 DNA: TGTGCCAGCAGTCCGACTATGGGACAGCAAAACACCGGGGAGCTGTTTTTT. It is translated as CASSPTMGQQNTGELFF.

The J gene is TRBJ2-7, the V gene TRBV29-1; possible D gene TRBD1, 6 bases. Looked up from germline, CDR1 is SQVTM and CDR2 is ANQGSEA. Between the trimmed V and J ends, which lost 3 bases and 0 bases, there was a span of 9 bases. The CDR3 is made up of 13 amino acids. The CDR3 sequence is CSVEQGTSYEQYF. In DNA form, the CDR3 reads TGCAGCGTTGAGCAGGGGACCTCCTACGAGCAGTACTTC.

This clone was seen a single time. The chain has TRBV7-2 and TRBJ2-1; 11 bases are a match to TRBD2. V trimming: 5 bases; J trimming: 7 bases; junction bases outside the gene matches: 10. The CDR3 runs to 16 residues. CDR1 SGHTA and CDR2 FQGNSA come from the germline V gene. CDR3 residues: CASSLTSGSPPNEQFF. The CDR3 DNA sequence: TGTGCCAGCAGCCTAACTAGCGGGAGTCCTCCTAATGAGCAGTTCTTC.

V is TRBV9 and J is TRBJ2-3, with 14 bases identical to TRBD2. Germline CDR1 SGDLS, CDR2 YYNGEE. J lost 0 bases, V lost 4 bases, and 10 bases had no gene match. The CDR3 has 19 residues. The CDR3 spells CASSPVGTSGRGSTDTQYF. CDR3 nucleotides: TGTGCCAGCAGCCCAGTGGGGACTAGCGGGAGAGGGAGCACAGATACGCAGTATTTT.

This clone was seen once. The rearrangement links TRBV4-1 to TRBJ1-5; TRBD1 matches 9 bases. Germline CDR1 reads MGHRA; CDR2 reads YSYEKL. CDR3 length: 17 amino acids. CDR3 in amino acids: CVQQLPPRDRGNQPQHF. As DNA, the CDR3 is TGCGTCCAGCAGCTTCCCCCCCGGGACAGGGGCAATCAGCCCCAGCATTTT.

The rearrangement joins TRBV4-3 to TRBJ1-1; 10 nucleotides line up with TRBD1. V lost 3 bases, J lost 0 bases, and 7 bases stayed unmatched. The germline gives CDR1 LGHNA, CDR2 YSLEER. This CDR3 spans 17 amino acids. The CDR3 is CASSHSRTGGMNTEAFF. The CDR3 bases are TGCGCCAGCAGCCATTCCCGGACAGGGGGAATGAACACTGAAGCTTTCTTT.